This TCR beta chain derives from a study of CD8 T cells in ankylosing spondylitis. In this sample, this clonotype turned up a few times. No antigen is known for it. Study results and caveats: Characteristic, it appeared, of ankylosing spondylitis blood was a TCR beta motif of eight highly homologous variants. In synovial fluid and blood from reactive arthritis, some motif variants were previously reported.

One entry per CDR3 protein results from TCRdb running MiXCR on the 5' RACE reads. Of just under 350,000 distinct CDR3 sequences in the sample, approximately 15% were seen once. Germline V gene data show CDR1 as SGHRS and CDR2 as YFSETQ. There are 13 residues in the CDR3. Trimming took off 4 bases at V and 4 bases at J, with 11 bases between the two ends. The clonotype was recovered from a male donor with ankylosing spondylitis or in good health (not recorded which). Material: blood, either unsorted or a sorted T cell fraction (not recorded which). V gene TRBV5-1 combines with J gene TRBJ2-5, with D possibly being TRBD1 or TRBD2 (5 bases each). The CDR3 nucleotides read TGCGCCAGCAGCGTCCCGGGGCCAGAGACCCAGTACTTC. Protein sequence: CASSVPGPETQYF.